The rows below give T cell receptor beta chains drawn from one sample of a study of blood T cell repertoires in COVID-19. Profiling relied on immunoSEQ multiplex PCR, and the TCRdb table lists in-frame clones only, not all of them. The table shows some 97,000 clones, with 90% occurring only once. Sequencing was carried out using peripheral blood. Every receptor here comes from a man aged 55 to 70 with acute or convalescent COVID-19. CDR3s include the opening cysteine and the closing phenylalanine or tryptophan. The D gene is left open where the match is weak. Where a row states a size, it is once, few, many or the class of an expanded clone; other rows omit it.

TRBD1 | TRBJ1-3 | NA | TRBV7-9 | TGTGCCAGCAGCCCCAGACAGGGGGCTGGAGGAAACACCATATATTTT | CASSPRQGAGGNTIYF
TRBD1 | TRBJ1-1 | NA | TRBV19 | TGTGCCAGTAGTCTCCCGGAGGACAGGGAAGCTTTCTTT | CASSLPEDREAFF
TRBD1 | TRBJ1-6 | NA | TRBV7-2 | TGTGCCAGCAGCTCACGAGCCGGGACAGGGGACTCACCCCTCCACTTT | CASSSRAGTGDSPLHF
NA | TRBJ2-1 | NA | TRBV24-1 | TGTGCCACCAGTGATTCTTCCCTAAATGAGCAGTTCTTC | CATSDSSLNEQFF
NA | TRBJ2-1 | NA | TRBV7-9 | TGTGCCAGCAGCCACGGACAGCTGGCCCGCAATGAGCAGTTCTTC | CASSHGQLARNEQFF
NA | TRBJ1-5 | NA | TRBV6-5 | TGTGCCAGCAGTATAATCGGGAGCAATCAGCCCCAGCATTTT | CASSIIGSNQPQHF
NA | TRBJ1-1 | NA | TRBV5-6 | TGTGCCAGCACCCTAGACTCAGGGAATGTGGCTTTCTTT | CASTLDSGNVAFF
NA | TRBJ2-3 | NA | TRBV3-1/TRBV3-2 | TGTGCCAGCAGCCAAGCTGGCGGGGCTGGACGCACAGATACGCAGTATTTT | CASSQAGGAGRTDTQYF
NA | TRBJ1-4 | NA | TRBV23-1 | TGCGCCAGCAGTCAATCGGGGGGTAGGGAAAAACTGTTTTTT | CASSQSGGREKLFF
NA | TRBJ1-1 | NA | TRBV18 | TGTGCCAGCTCACCGGGACTTATGAACACTGAAGCTTTCTTT | CASSPGLMNTEAFF
NA | TRBJ1-6 | NA | TRBV6-5 | TGTGCCAGCAGGATAGAAAGCTCCTATAATTCACCCCTCCACTTT | CASRIESSYNSPLHF
NA | TRBJ1-5 | NA | TRBV27 | TGTGCCAGCAGTTCAAAAGGTGGTCTTCGGGGGAATCAGCCCCAGCATTTT | CASSSKGGLRGNQPQHF
TRBD1 | TRBJ1-4 | NA | TRBV2 | TGTGCCAGCAGTGGGAACAGGGGGGATGAAAAACTGTTTTTT | CASSGNRGDEKLFF
NA | TRBJ1-2 | NA | TRBV7-2 | TGTGCCAGCAGCTCCTTGACGGGGGGTCACTATGGCTACACCTTC | CASSSLTGGHYGYTF
NA | TRBJ1-5 | NA | TRBV5-6 | TGTGCCAGCAGCTTGGCGTCAGGGTTTAGCAATCAGCCCCAGCATTTT | CASSLASGFSNQPQHF
TRBD1 | TRBJ2-4 | NA | TRBV23-1 | TGCGCCAACCAAGACAGGGTGACGGAAAGCGAAAACATTCAGTACTTC | CANQDRVTESENIQYF
NA | TRBJ1-1 | NA | TRBV28 | TGTGCCAGTCTTGCCCCCTCAGGGACTTCTAACACTGAAGCTTTCTTT | CASLAPSGTSNTEAFF
TRBD1 | TRBJ1-2 | NA | TRBV19 | TGTGCCAGTAGTAGGGACAGGGGTAGCTATGGCTACACCTTC | CASSRDRGSYGYTF
NA | TRBJ1-3 | NA | TRBV2 | TGTGCCAGCAGTGAAGACCGTATTGGTGGGACAAATGGAAACACCATATATTTT | CASSEDRIGGTNGNTIYF
TRBD2 | TRBJ2-1 | NA | TRBV7-2 | TGTGCCAGCAGCTTGGGGAGGGGCTATGAGCAGTTCTTC | CASSLGRGYEQFF
NA | TRBJ1-1 | once | TRBV2 | TGTGCCAGGGGGAGGGGTTTCATGAACACTGAAGCTTTCTTT | CARGRGFMNTEAFF
NA | TRBJ1-5 | NA | TRBV30 | TGTGCCTGGAGTTCCGGACACTATCAGCCCCAGCATTTT | CAWSSGHYQPQHF
TRBD1 | TRBJ1-6 | NA | TRBV6-5 | TGTGCCAGCGCCGACAGGGTTCCAGAGTCACCCCTCCACTTT | CASADRVPESPLHF
TRBD1 | TRBJ2-1 | NA | TRBV7-6 | TGTGCCAGCACCGGGGGACAGGGCCGTTACAATGAGCAGTTCTTC | CASTGGQGRYNEQFF
TRBD1 | TRBJ1-3 | NA | TRBV5-1 | TGCGCCAGCAGCTCGGGGGGGGACAGCCCTGGAAACACCATATATTTT | CASSSGGDSPGNTIYF
NA | TRBJ2-1 | NA | TRBV28 | TGTGCCAGCAGCCCAGGGGGGCGCGAACATAACAATGAGCAGTTCTTC | CASSPGGREHNNEQFF
NA | TRBJ1-1 | NA | TRBV19 | TGTGCCAGTAGTATTGTACAGGGAATGAACACTGAAGCTTTCTTT | CASSIVQGMNTEAFF
NA | TRBJ2-2 | NA | TRBV30 | TGTGCCTGGAGTGTAAGGACGACAGGGAACACCGGGGAGCTGTTTTTT | CAWSVRTTGNTGELFF
NA | TRBJ1-1 | once | TRBV18 | TGTGCCAGCTCAACAGGGACGATCACTGAAGCTTTCTTT | CASSTGTITEAFF
TRBD1 | TRBJ1-4 | NA | TRBV3-1/TRBV3-2 | TGTGCCAGCAGCCGTCAGGGGGCGCGGGGTGAAAAACTGTTTTTT | CASSRQGARGEKLFF
NA | TRBJ1-3 | NA | TRBV12-3/TRBV12-4 | TGTGCCAGCAGTTTTGGCGGGAGAAACACCATATATTTT | CASSFGGRNTIYF
NA | TRBJ1-2 | NA | TRBV19 | TGTGCCAGTAGGATTTCAGGCACTCTTAACTATGGCTACACCTTC | CASRISGTLNYGYTF
NA | TRBJ1-1 | NA | TRBV5-1 | TGCGCCAGCAGCATCGACGGCGGCACTGAAGCTTTCTTT | CASSIDGGTEAFF
NA | TRBJ2-7 | NA | TRBV6-1 | TGTGCCAGCAGTGGGACAGACATTGCTACCTCCTACGAGCAGTACTTC | CASSGTDIATSYEQYF
NA | TRBJ1-1 | medium-sized | TRBV29-1 | TGCAGCCCCTTGAGGAACACTGAAGCTTTCTTT | CSPLRNTEAFF
TRBD1 | TRBJ1-1 | few | TRBV5-1 | TGCGCCAGCAGCTTGGGGACAGGGCCCAACACTGAAGCTTTCTTT | CASSLGTGPNTEAFF
NA | TRBJ1-2 | NA | TRBV5-4 | TGTGCCAGCAGCTCAGCCCGAAGCCGCGGTAACTATGGCTACACCTTC | CASSSARSRGNYGYTF
TRBD1 | TRBJ1-1 | NA | TRBV12-3/TRBV12-4 | TGTGCCAGCAGCATACCGGGACAGGTAAAAGCTTTCTTT | CASSIPGQVKAFF
TRBD1 | TRBJ1-2 | NA | TRBV19 | TGTGCCAGTAGCCCACGACAGGGGCTCTATGGCTACACCTTC | CASSPRQGLYGYTF
TRBD1 | TRBJ1-1 | NA | TRBV6-5 | TGTGCCAGCAGTTATTATCGGGACAGCTTAGCTTTCTTT | CASSYYRDSLAFF
NA | TRBJ1-2 | NA | TRBV30 | TGTGCCTGGAGTGTACTATACGGCTACACCTTC | CAWSVLYGYTF
NA | TRBJ2-5 | NA | TRBV12-3/TRBV12-4 | TGTGCCAGCAGTTCCCTTCAGAAAGAGACCCAGTACTTC | CASSSLQKETQYF
NA | TRBJ1-2 | NA | TRBV18 | TGTGCCAGCTCTCCCGACAGGAAGAATGGCTACACCTTC | CASSPDRKNGYTF
TRBD1 | TRBJ1-1 | NA | TRBV10-3 | TGTGCCATCGCGGGGACAGGGGGCAGGAACACTGAAGCTTTCTTT | CAIAGTGGRNTEAFF
NA | TRBJ2-3 | NA | TRBV19 | TGTGCCAGTAGTACCTCCTTGGGGGCTAGCACAGATACGCAGTATTTT | CASSTSLGASTDTQYF